The TCR beta chain described here comes from a study of blood T cell repertoires in COVID-19. The germline V gene encodes CDR1 MNHEY and CDR2 SMNVEV (reference sequence). The CDR3 runs to 14 residues. V was shortened by 2 bases and J by 4 bases, with 12 bases between the two germline ends. The repertoire was sequenced with immunoSEQ multiplex PCR; TCRdb's copy has only in-frame clones and lacks some. The sample records roughly 140,000 clones, roughly 84% being singletons. The chain couples TRBV27 to TRBJ2-7; D perhaps matches TRBD1 (5 bases). This sequence was found in a man aged 60 to 75 with active or convalescent COVID-19. The sequencing sample was made of peripheral blood. In nucleotides, the CDR3 is TGTGCCAGCAGTTTAGTCCAGGGTGGGTACGAGCAGTACTTC. Amino acid sequence: CASSLVQGGYEQYF.